This TCR beta chain emerged from a study of vaccination effects on CD4 cells after COVID-19. Study-level background: Median timing of post-vaccine samples was 72 days after the second dose.

Worth noting for this clone: Its antigen is as yet unknown.

Within the ViraFEST assay, antigen-specific CD4+ T cells underwent expansion with viral peptide pools prior to sequencing. Upon completion of 10 days in culture, CD4+ T cells were isolated. Two doses of BNT162b2 or mRNA-1273 vaccine were administered to participants. Cultures had half their medium replaced with IL-2 medium on days 3 and 7. The method was immunoSEQ multiplex PCR; TCRdb's version includes in-frame clones alone and lacks a portion of them. Of tens of thousands of clones in the sample, about 80% were seen once. This CDR3 has 15 amino acids. Germline-derived CDR1 and CDR2 are MNHEY and SMNVEV (reference sequence). V lost 4 bases, J lost 8 bases, and 20 bases lay in between.

The genes are TRBV27 and TRBJ1-2; D remains unclear. Sequencing used CD4+ T cells from PBMCs cultured with HCoV-229E spike peptides, obtained after COVID-19 vaccination. This sequence originates from a human donor who received a COVID-19 vaccine. The CDR3 sequence is CASSSYRNGPQGYTF. The CDR3 DNA follows: TGTGCCAGCAGTTCCTACCGAAACGGGCCGCAGGGCTACACCTTC.